These T cell receptor beta chains were read from a single sample in a study of cytomegalovirus exposure and HLA in healthy donors. Sequencing used immunoSEQ multiplex PCR; TCRdb keeps in-frame clones, though not all of them. The sample carries 19,000 or so clones, more than 65% recorded once. The sequencing input was PBMCs. These receptors were taken from a man between 18 and 29 years old in good health and CMV-seronegative. Each CDR3 is given with its conserved first and last residue. The order of the fields is V gene, J gene, clone size, D gene, CDR3 DNA, CDR3 protein. The D gene is left open where the match is weak. Rows give clone size only sometimes, using once, few, many, or a class for an expanded clone.

TRBV2,TRBJ2-4,medium-sized,NA,TGTGCCAGCAGTGAGGGTATAGCGGTTGCCATTCAGTACTTC,CASSEGIAVAIQYF
TRBV30,TRBJ1-5,NA,NA,TGTGCCTGGAGCCTCCAGGGGAATCAGCCCCAGCATTTT,CAWSLQGNQPQHF
TRBV6-1,TRBJ2-7,NA,TRBD2,TGTGCCAGCAGTCCCCGACTAGCGGGAGTAGCTGAGCAGTACTTC,CASSPRLAGVAEQYF
TRBV4-3,TRBJ2-3,NA,NA,TGCGCCAGCAGCCACTACAGGGACGGCACAGATACGCAGTATTTT,CASSHYRDGTDTQYF
TRBV30,TRBJ2-2,NA,NA,TGTGCCTGGACCTCGATGGGAAGGGAGACCGGGGAGCTGTTTTTT,CAWTSMGRETGELFF
TRBV30,TRBJ1-4,NA,NA,TGTGCCTGGAGTGCACAGGGCTATAATGAAAAACTGTTTTTT,CAWSAQGYNEKLFF
TRBV5-4,TRBJ1-3,few,NA,TGTGCCAGCAGCCCCTATGGGGGAGGAACTGGAAACACCATATATTTT,CASSPYGGGTGNTIYF
TRBV4-1,TRBJ1-2,once,NA,TGCGCCAGCAGTTCTCCCTACTATGGCTACACCTTC,CASSSPYYGYTF
TRBV29-1,TRBJ2-1,few,TRBD2,TGCAGCGTTGAGGCTAGCGGGGGGTTTGAGCAGTTCTTC,CSVEASGGFEQFF
TRBV7-8,TRBJ1-1,NA,NA,TGTGCCAGCAGCTTACTGCGGCAGAACACTGAAGCTTTCTTT,CASSLLRQNTEAFF
TRBV5-1,TRBJ2-7,NA,NA,TGCGCCAGCAGCTTGGTACTAGCCGGGGAGCAGTACTTC,CASSLVLAGEQYF
TRBV2,TRBJ1-4,NA,NA,TGTGCCAGCAGTTCCTCAAAGACAGTAACTAATGAAAAACTGTTTTTT,CASSSSKTVTNEKLFF
TRBV30,TRBJ1-6,once,NA,TGTGCCTGGAAGTGGGGCGTCGATTCACCCCTCCACTTT,CAWKWGVDSPLHF
TRBV29-1,TRBJ1-2,NA,NA,TGCAGCGTTGAAACGGATAACTATGGCTACAACTTC,CSVETDNYGYNF
TRBV29-1,TRBJ1-2,NA,NA,TGCAGCTTAACCCCGGTGGGGGGTCTAGGCTACACCTTC,CSLTPVGGLGYTF
TRBV4-1,TRBJ2-1,few,TRBD2,TGCGCCGGTCCGGGACAGGGGACTAGCGGGGGGTCCAATGAGCAGTTCTTC,CAGPGQGTSGGSNEQFF
TRBV30,TRBJ1-1,NA,NA,TGTGCCTGGAGTGAGACTGCTAACACTGAAGCTTTCTTT,CAWSETANTEAFF
TRBV7-3,TRBJ1-1,NA,NA,TGTGCCAGCAGCTTAAACGGTATGTCTGAAGCTTTCTTT,CASSLNGMSEAFF
TRBV6-5,TRBJ1-1,few,NA,TGTGCCAGCAGTTACCAGAACACTGAAGCTTTCTTT,CASSYQNTEAFF
TRBV30,TRBJ2-7,NA,TRBD1,TGTGCCCAAGGACAGGGCCCCTACGAGCAGTACTTC,CAQGQGPYEQYF
TRBV29-1,TRBJ2-3,NA,TRBD1,TGCAGCGTTGCGCACGGACAGGGGGCAGATACGCAGTATTTT,CSVAHGQGADTQYF
TRBV27,TRBJ2-5,NA,NA,TGTGCCAGCAGTTTCTTAGAGACCCAGTACTTC,CASSFLETQYF
TRBV29-1,TRBJ2-7,NA,TRBD2,TGCAGCGTTGAGGCCCCCACTAGCGCGAGCTACGAGCAGTACTTC,CSVEAPTSASYEQYF
TRBV7-2,TRBJ1-5,NA,NA,TGTGCCAGCAGCCCGCGGGGGGGTTGGTATAGCAATCAGCCCCAGCATTTT,CASSPRGGWYSNQPQHF
TRBV5-6,TRBJ1-2,NA,NA,TGTGCCAGCAGCCTAAGACTCCGGAGGGGCTACACCTTC,CASSLRLRRGYTF
TRBV30,TRBJ1-1,NA,NA,TGTGCCTGGACCGGGGATTTGAACACTGAAGCTTTCTTT,CAWTGDLNTEAFF
TRBV19,TRBJ1-2,NA,NA,TGTGCCAGTACTGGGAGTAACCAACTTGGCTACACCTTC,CASTGSNQLGYTF
TRBV2,TRBJ2-7,few,TRBD2,TGTGCCAGCAGCGGACTAGCGTACGAGCAGTACTTC,CASSGLAYEQYF
TRBV6-5,TRBJ2-1,few,TRBD2,TGTGCCAGCGCCGGGACTAGCGGTTACAATGAGCAGTTCTTC,CASAGTSGYNEQFF
TRBV7-2,TRBJ2-7,NA,TRBD2,TGTGCCAGCAGCTTAGTACCCAGCGGGGGCTACGAGCAGTACTTC,CASSLVPSGGYEQYF
TRBV5-1,TRBJ2-5,few,NA,TGCGCCAGCAGCATCGGAGGTCAGTTTGGGGAGACCCAGTACTTC,CASSIGGQFGETQYF
TRBV7-9,TRBJ1-2,few,NA,TGTGCCAGCAGCTTAGCCCAGATCGGACACGGTGGCTACACCTTC,CASSLAQIGHGGYTF
TRBV7-9,TRBJ1-1,once,NA,TGTGCCAGCAGCCTACTCGAGATGAACACTGAAGCTTTCTTT,CASSLLEMNTEAFF
TRBV6-5,TRBJ1-2,NA,NA,TGTGCCAGCAGTTACTCGGGGGGTAAGGGTGGCTACACCTTC,CASSYSGGKGGYTF
TRBV9,TRBJ1-2,NA,NA,TGTGCCAGCAGCGCCTTGCCTCCGGGGAACTATGGCTACACCTTC,CASSALPPGNYGYTF